At least ten counts were recorded for the clone carrying this T cell receptor (beta chain). Antigen: not known. The germline CDR1 and CDR2 sequences are SNHLY and FYNNEI. There are 12 residues in the CDR3. V lost 3 bases and J 10 bases, leaving 10 bases between the germline ends. Patients had received no treatment of any kind before thyroid surgery. This sample was taken from a study of metastatic and nonmetastatic thyroid tumors. Study-level information: Repertoire comparison spanned blood and tumor or nodule tissue of malignant and benign thyroid patients. The study's findings and limits: Relative to benign nodules, malignant thyroid tumors were reportedly characterized by significantly elevated TCR beta diversity in blood and tumor.

Original processing methods: Construction of a distant-metastasis classifier for papillary thyroid cancer relied on CDR3 differences across clinicopathological groups. TCRdb called clones again from the PCR reads with MiXCR. In this record, the V and J calls reflect TCRdb's handling and not the investigators' own analysis. There are under 95,000 clones in the sample; over 8.5% occur only once, and 8.8% lies in the top ten. This TCR was recovered from a female donor with papillary thyroid cancer or a benign thyroid nodule (not recorded which). Some clones in this sample may be carry-over from other donors' samples. This chain connects TRBV2 to TRBJ2-1; possibly TRBD2 for D (5 bases). Sequences were obtained from blood. In DNA, the CDR3 is TGTGCCAGCAGTGACCGTAGCGTCGAGCAGTTCTTC. This encodes CASSDRSVEQFF.